This is a list of T cell receptor beta chains from one sample in a study of blood T cells in healthy people across ages. TCRdb re-analysed the 5' RACE reads in MiXCR, keeping a single row per CDR3 protein. The table lists fewer than 800,000 distinct CDR3 sequences, over 20% of them singletons. The sample comprised blood. The source is a man aged 70 or older in good health. CDR3s leave out the opening cysteine and the closing phenylalanine or tryptophan.

TRBV20-1 | SARPGPPAQY
TRBV7-3 | ASSGDSSGANVLT
TRBV7-6 | ASSIRRQETQY
TRBV12-3/TRBV12-4 | ASSPWDGATGTQY
TRBV20-1 | SALKSAGQETQY
TRBV11-1 | ASSLGMAYEQY
TRBV5-1 | ASIGLAGASETQY
TRBV14 | ASSVRDKQETQY
TRBV3-1 | ASSFGGPQGTEAF
TRBV20-1 | SARDMRAVTGELF
TRBV20-1 | SASIAGTYEQY
TRBV28 | ASNRGGSYEQY
TRBV13 | ASSSEPGTQY
TRBV15 | ATSRAPVATNEKLF
TRBV12-3/TRBV12-4 | ASRITTENTGELF
TRBV20-1 | SAEPGLAFNTQY
TRBV5-1 | ASSLYSGSTETQY
TRBV12-3/TRBV12-4 | ASRATGNTQY
TRBV7-8 | ASSLGHDYYEQY
TRBV7-9 | ASSQSQGNQPQH
TRBV29-1 | SVGGQGMNTEAF
TRBV6-1 | ASNPIALVPLYNEQF
TRBV10-3 | AISSGTGGEKLF
TRBV4-1 | ASSQDSVSEKLF